The present T cell receptor beta chain was sequenced within a study of technical replicates of blood from four donors. Trimming took 2 bases from V and 1 from J, leaving 5 bases between them. Germline CDR1 is LNHDA and CDR2 is SQIVND (reference sequence). The CDR3 contains 13 residues. Here immunoSEQ multiplex PCR was the method, and the copy in TCRdb shows in-frame clones only, minus some. The sample consists of some 70,000 clones, approximately 91% of them appearing once. The sequencing sample was made of PBMCs. The V and J genes are TRBV19 and TRBJ1-1; D not certain. The receptor's source is a human donor in good health. Some clones in this sample may be carry-over from other donors' samples. For the CDR3, the DNA is TGTGCCAGTAGTATATGGCAGAACACTGAAGCTTTCTTT. The encoded protein is CASSIWQNTEAFF.